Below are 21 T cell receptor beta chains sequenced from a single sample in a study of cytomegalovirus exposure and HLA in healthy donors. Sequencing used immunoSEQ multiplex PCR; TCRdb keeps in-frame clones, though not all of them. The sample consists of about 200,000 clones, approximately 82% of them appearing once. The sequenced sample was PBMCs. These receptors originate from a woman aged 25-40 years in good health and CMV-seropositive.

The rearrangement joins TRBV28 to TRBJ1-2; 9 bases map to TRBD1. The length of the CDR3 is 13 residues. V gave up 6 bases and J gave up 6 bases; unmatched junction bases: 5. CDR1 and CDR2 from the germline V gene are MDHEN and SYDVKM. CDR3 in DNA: TGTGCCAGCAGCTTGAGGACAGGGGATGGCTACACCTTC. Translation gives CASSLRTGDGYTF.

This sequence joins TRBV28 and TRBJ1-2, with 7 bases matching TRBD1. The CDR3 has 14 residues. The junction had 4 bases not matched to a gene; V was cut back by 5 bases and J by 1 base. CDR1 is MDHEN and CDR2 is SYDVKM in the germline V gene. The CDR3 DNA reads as TGTGCCAGCAGTCCAGGGGGAATTAACTATGGCTACACCTTC. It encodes CASSPGGINYGYTF.

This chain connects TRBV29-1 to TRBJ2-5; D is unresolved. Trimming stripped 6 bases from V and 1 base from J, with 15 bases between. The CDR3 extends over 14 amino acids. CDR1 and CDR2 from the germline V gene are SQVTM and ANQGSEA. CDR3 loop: CSVSPWPIQETQYF. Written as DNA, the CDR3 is TGCAGCGTGTCCCCCTGGCCAATCCAAGAGACCCAGTACTTC.

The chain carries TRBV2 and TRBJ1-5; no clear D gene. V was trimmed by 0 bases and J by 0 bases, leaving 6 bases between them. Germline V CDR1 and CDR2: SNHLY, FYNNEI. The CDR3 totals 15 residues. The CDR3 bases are TGTGCCAGCAGTGAAGCGATCGGTAGCAATCAGCCCCAGCATTTT. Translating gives CASSEAIGSNQPQHF.

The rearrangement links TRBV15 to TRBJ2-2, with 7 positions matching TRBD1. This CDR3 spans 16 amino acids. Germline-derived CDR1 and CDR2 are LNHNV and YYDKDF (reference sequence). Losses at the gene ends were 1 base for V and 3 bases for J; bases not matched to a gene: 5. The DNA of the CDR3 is TGTGCCACCAGCAGAGTGGGAACAGGGGACACCGGGGAGCTGTTTTTT. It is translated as CATSRVGTGDTGELFF.

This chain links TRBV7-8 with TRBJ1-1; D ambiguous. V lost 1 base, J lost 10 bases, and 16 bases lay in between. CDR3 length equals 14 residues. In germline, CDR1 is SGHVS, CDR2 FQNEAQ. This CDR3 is CASSLVSPWEGAFF. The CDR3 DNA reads TGTGCCAGCAGCTTAGTCTCTCCCTGGGAGGGAGCTTTCTTT.

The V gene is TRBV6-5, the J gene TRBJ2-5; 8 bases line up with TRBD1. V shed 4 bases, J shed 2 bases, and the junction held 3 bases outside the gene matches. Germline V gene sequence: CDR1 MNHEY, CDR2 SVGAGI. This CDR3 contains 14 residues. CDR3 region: CASSWYRGQETQYF. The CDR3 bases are TGTGCCAGCAGTTGGTACAGGGGGCAAGAGACCCAGTACTTC.

Written as DNA, the CDR3 is TGTGCCAGCAGCCAAGACAGGGGCTACACCTTC. Translating it yields CASSQDRGYTF. The rearrangement joins TRBV4-2 to TRBJ1-2; D is uncertain. The V end was cut by 0 bases, the J end by 8 bases, with 4 bases between. The germline gives CDR1 LGHNA, CDR2 YNFKEQ. This CDR3 is built from 11 residues.

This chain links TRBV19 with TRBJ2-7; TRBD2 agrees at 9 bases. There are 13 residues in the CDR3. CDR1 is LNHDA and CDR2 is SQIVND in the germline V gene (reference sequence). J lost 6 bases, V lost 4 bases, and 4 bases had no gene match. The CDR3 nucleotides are TGTGCCAGTAGTACAGGACTAGCGTTCGAGCAGTACTTC. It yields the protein CASSTGLAFEQYF.

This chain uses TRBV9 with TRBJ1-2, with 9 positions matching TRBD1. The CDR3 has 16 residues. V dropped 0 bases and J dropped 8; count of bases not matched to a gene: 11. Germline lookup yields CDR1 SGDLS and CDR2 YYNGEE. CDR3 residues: CASSVDGTGSLFGYTF. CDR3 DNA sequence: TGTGCCAGCAGCGTAGACGGGACAGGGTCCCTCTTCGGCTACACCTTC. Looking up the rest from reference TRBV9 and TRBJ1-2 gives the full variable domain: DSGVTQTPKHLITATGQRVTLRCSPRSGDLSVYWYQQSLDQGLQFLIQYYNGEERAKGNILERFSAQQFPDLHSELNLSSLELGDSALYFCASSVDGTGSLFGYTFGSGTRLTVV.

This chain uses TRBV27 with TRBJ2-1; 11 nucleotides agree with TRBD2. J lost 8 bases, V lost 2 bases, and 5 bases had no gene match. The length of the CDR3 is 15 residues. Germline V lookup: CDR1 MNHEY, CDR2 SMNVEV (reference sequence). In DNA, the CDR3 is TGTGCCAGCAGTTTAAAGACTAGCGGGGTTTATGAGCAGTTCTTC. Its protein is CASSLKTSGVYEQFF.

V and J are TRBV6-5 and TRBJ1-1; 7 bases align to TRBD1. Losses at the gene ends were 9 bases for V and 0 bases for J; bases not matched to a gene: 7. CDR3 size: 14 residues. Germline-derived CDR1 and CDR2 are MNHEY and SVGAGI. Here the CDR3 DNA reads TGTGCCAGTCAGGGACAGTCCTTGAACACTGAAGCTTTCTTT. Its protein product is CASQGQSLNTEAFF.

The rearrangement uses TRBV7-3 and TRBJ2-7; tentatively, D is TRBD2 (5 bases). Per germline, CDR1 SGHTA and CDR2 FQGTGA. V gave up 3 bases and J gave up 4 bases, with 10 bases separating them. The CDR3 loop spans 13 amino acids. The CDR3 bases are TGTGCCAGCAGCTTTGGGAGTGGGTACGAGCAGTACTTC. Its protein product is CASSFGSGYEQYF.

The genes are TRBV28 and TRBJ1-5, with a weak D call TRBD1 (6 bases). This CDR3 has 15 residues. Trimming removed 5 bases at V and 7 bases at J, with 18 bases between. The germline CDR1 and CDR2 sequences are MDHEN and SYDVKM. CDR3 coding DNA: TGTGCCAGCAGTACCCCGGGGTCAGGGGAGCAGCCCCAGCATTTT. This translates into CASSTPGSGEQPQHF.

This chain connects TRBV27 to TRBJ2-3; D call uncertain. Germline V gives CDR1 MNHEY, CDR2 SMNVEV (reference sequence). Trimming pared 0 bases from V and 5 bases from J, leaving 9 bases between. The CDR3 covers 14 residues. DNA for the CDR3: TGTGCCAGCAGTTTATCCACAGTCGTAGATACGCAGTATTTT. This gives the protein CASSLSTVVDTQYF.

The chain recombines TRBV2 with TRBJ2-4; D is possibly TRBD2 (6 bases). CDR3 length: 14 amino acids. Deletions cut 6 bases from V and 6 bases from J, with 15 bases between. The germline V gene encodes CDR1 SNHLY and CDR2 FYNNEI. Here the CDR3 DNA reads TGTGCCAGCAGGGAGGGCACAGGTCGAAACATTCAGTACTTC. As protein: CASREGTGRNIQYF.

The CDR3 DNA reads TGTGCCAGCACCAAAGGGCTAGCGGGAGGCGCCTACGAGCAGTACTTC. Translating it yields CASTKGLAGGAYEQYF. The chain has TRBV2 and TRBJ2-7, with TRBD2 identical over 11 bases. The junction had 10 bases not matched to a gene; V was cut back by 7 bases and J by 2 bases. CDR1 is SNHLY and CDR2 is FYNNEI in the germline V gene. The CDR3 extends over 16 amino acids.

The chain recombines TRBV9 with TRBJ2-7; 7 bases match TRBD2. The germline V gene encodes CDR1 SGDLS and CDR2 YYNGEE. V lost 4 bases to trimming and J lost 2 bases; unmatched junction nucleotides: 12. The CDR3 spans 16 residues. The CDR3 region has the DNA TGTGCCAGCAGCCCAGGACGGCGGGAGTTAACCTACGAGCAGTACTTC. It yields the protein CASSPGRRELTYEQYF.

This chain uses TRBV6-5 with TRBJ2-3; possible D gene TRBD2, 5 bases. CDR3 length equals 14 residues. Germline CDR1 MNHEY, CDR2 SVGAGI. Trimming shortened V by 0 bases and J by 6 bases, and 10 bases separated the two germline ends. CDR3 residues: CASSYSGSGDTQYF. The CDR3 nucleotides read TGTGCCAGCAGTTACTCCGGAAGCGGCGATACGCAGTATTTT.

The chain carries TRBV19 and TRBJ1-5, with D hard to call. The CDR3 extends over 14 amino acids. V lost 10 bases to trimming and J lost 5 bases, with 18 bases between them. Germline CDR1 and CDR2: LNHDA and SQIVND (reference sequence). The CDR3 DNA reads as TGTGCCACCTCGACTGGTAGGTTGGATCAGCCCCAGCATTTT. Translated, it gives CATSTGRLDQPQHF. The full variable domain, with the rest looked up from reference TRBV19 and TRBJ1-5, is DGGITQSPKYLFRKEGQNVTLSCEQNLNHDAMYWYRQDPGQGLRLIYYSQIVNDFQKGDIAEGYSVSREKKESFPLTVTSAQKNPTAFYLCATSTGRLDQPQHFGDGTRLSIL.

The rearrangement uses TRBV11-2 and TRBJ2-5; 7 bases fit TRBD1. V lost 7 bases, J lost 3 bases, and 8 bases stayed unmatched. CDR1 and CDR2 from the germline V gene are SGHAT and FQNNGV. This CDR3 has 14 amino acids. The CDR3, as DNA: TGTGCCAGCACCCCGGGACAGTCTAAAGAGACCCAGTACTTC. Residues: CASTPGQSKETQYF.